These 31 T cell receptor beta chains were all obtained from the same sample, sequenced in a study of OX40 agonist ivuxolimab in advanced cancers. Clones were sequenced by immunoSEQ multiplex PCR, and TCRdb holds only the in-frame ones, with some missing. The sample yields about 48,000 clones, roughly 84% seen once. Specimen: CD4+ or CD8+ T cells sorted from blood, collected in a trial of the OX40 agonist ivuxolimab. The receptors were sampled from an adult with an advanced solid tumor such as melanoma, head and neck, liver or kidney cancer.

This chain joins TRBV7-9 and TRBJ2-7; D gene uncertain. V dropped 1 base and J dropped 1 base, with 8 bases sitting between them. The CDR3 has 14 residues. Germline V gives CDR1 SEHNR, CDR2 FQNEAQ (reference sequence). CDR3 in amino acids: CASSLEGSSYEQYF. The CDR3, as DNA: TGTGCCAGCAGCTTAGAAGGATCGTCCTACGAGCAGTACTTC. The whole variable domain, remainder taken from reference TRBV7-9 and TRBJ2-7, is DTGVSQNPRHKITKRGQNVTFRCDPISEHNRLYWYRQTLGQGPEFLTYFQNEAQLEKSRLLSDRFSAERPKGSFSTLEIQRTEQGDSAMYLCASSLEGSSYEQYFGPGTRLTVT.

The table lists this clone with a few counts. The rearrangement joins TRBV5-6 to TRBJ2-5; D is tentatively TRBD1 or TRBD2 (6 bases each). There are 14 residues in the CDR3. Germline-derived CDR1 and CDR2 are SGHDT and YYEEEE. The V end lost 1 base, the J end lost 5 bases, and 12 bases lay between the germline ends. DNA for the CDR3: TGTGCCAGCAGCTTGTCCGGGGGCGCCGAGACCCAGTACTTC. It codes for CASSLSGGAETQYF.

CDR3 sequence: CSARWGSGYTF. The CDR3, as DNA: TGCAGTGCTAGGTGGGGAAGTGGCTACACCTTC. V is TRBV20-1 and J is TRBJ1-2; the D is unclear. Trimming removed 3 bases at V and 7 bases at J, with 9 bases between. Germline lookup yields CDR1 DFQATT and CDR2 SNEGSKA (reference sequence). CDR3 length: 11 residues.

This chain joins TRBV13 and TRBJ1-1; D is possibly TRBD1 (6 bases). The CDR3 totals 14 residues. Looked up from germline, CDR1 is PRHDT and CDR2 is FYEKMQ (reference sequence). V was shortened by 4 bases and J by 1 base, with 10 bases between the two germline ends. CDR3 sequence (DNA): TGTGCCAGCAGCTCATCCAGGGGGAACACTGAAGCTTTCTTT. Its protein is CASSSSRGNTEAFF.

The CDR3 loop is CAWSEYRGTEAFF. CDR3 DNA: TGTGCCTGGAGTGAATACAGGGGAACTGAAGCTTTCTTT. The genes are TRBV30 and TRBJ1-1; TRBD1 agrees at 7 bases. Germline values: CDR1 GTSNPN, CDR2 SVGIG (reference sequence). This CDR3 is 13 amino acids long. J gave up 5 bases and V 1 base, and 4 bases lay outside the gene matches.

This chain joins TRBV5-1 and TRBJ1-1; D unclear. Germline lookup yields CDR1 SGHRS and CDR2 YFSETQ. The V gene lost 0 bases and the J gene lost 9 bases, with 12 bases spanning the gap. CDR3 length: 13 amino acids. The CDR3 coding sequence is TGCGCCAGCAGCTTGGTAGGGCAGTCTAAAGCTTTCTTT. Amino acid sequence: CASSLVGQSKAFF.

This clone was seen a few times. The CDR3 reads CASSLWGSSYEQYF. Written as DNA, the CDR3 is TGTGCCAGCAGCTTATGGGGATCTTCGTACGAGCAGTACTTC. This chain joins TRBV7-6 and TRBJ2-7; no reliable D call. Per the germline V gene, CDR1 is SGHVS and CDR2 is FNYEAQ. V lost 2 bases and J 4 bases, leaving 12 bases between the germline ends. The CDR3 length is 14 residues.

CDR3 nucleotide sequence: TGTGCCAGCAGTGAAGCCGGACGGCGAGGCTCTGGAAACACCATATATTTT. It is translated as CASSEAGRRGSGNTIYF. The chain is built from TRBV6-1 and TRBJ1-3; D gene uncertain. The germline CDR1 and CDR2 sequences are MNHNS and SASEGT. The CDR3 covers 17 residues. The V gene lost 0 bases and the J gene lost 0 bases, with 12 bases spanning the gap.

The V and J genes are TRBV6-1 and TRBJ1-4; 8 bases map to TRBD1. V was clipped by 10 bases and J by 8 bases; unmatched bases: 12. Germline loops: CDR1 MNHNS, CDR2 SASEGT. The CDR3 is 14 residues long. The CDR3 coding sequence is TGTGCCACCAGGGGGCTACAACTCGGCGAAAAACTGTTTTTT. It is translated as CATRGLQLGEKLFF.

CDR3 sequence: CSVNRDDTDTQYF. The CDR3 DNA follows: TGCAGCGTCAACCGGGACGACACAGATACGCAGTATTTT. The chain combines TRBV29-1 with TRBJ2-3; D tentatively reads TRBD1 or TRBD2 (5 bases each). The length of the CDR3 is 13 residues. Germline lookup yields CDR1 SQVTM and CDR2 ANQGSEA. V shed 6 bases and J shed 2 bases, with 12 bases lying between them.

The J gene is TRBJ1-2, the V gene TRBV9, with 10 bases that match TRBD1. V gave up 4 bases and J gave up 4 bases; unmatched junction bases: 7. The germline V gene has CDR1 SGDLS and CDR2 YYNGEE. The CDR3 spans 15 residues. The CDR3 DNA sequence: TGTGCCAGCAGCCTCTCGACAGGGGGCGTCTATGGCTACACCTTC. Translation: CASSLSTGGVYGYTF. Supplemented by reference TRBV9 and TRBJ1-2, the full variable domain reads DSGVTQTPKHLITATGQRVTLRCSPRSGDLSVYWYQQSLDQGLQFLIQYYNGEERAKGNILERFSAQQFPDLHSELNLSSLELGDSALYFCASSLSTGGVYGYTFGSGTRLTVV.

The CDR3 DNA reads TGTGCCAGCAGCCCTGGGGTAGGCAATCAGCCCCAGCATTTT. Protein: CASSPGVGNQPQHF. This chain joins TRBV7-8 and TRBJ1-5, with D unclear. The CDR3 is made up of 14 amino acids. Germline CDR1 reads SGHVS; CDR2 reads FQNEAQ. V gave up 5 bases and J gave up 2 bases, with 10 bases separating them.

The chain links TRBV4-1 to TRBJ2-3; D possibly corresponds to TRBD2 (6 bases). Trimming cost V 0 bases and J 3 bases, with 13 bases left between them. CDR1 MGHRA and CDR2 YSYEKL come from the germline V gene. The CDR3 is made up of 16 amino acids. The CDR3 sequence is CASSQEKASATDTQYF. In nucleotides, the CDR3 is TGCGCCAGCAGCCAAGAAAAGGCTAGCGCAACAGATACGCAGTATTTT.

V is TRBV29-1 and J is TRBJ2-7, with D perhaps TRBD2 (6 bases). The CDR3 has 15 residues. V lost 4 bases and J lost 3, with 19 bases in between. Germline V lookup: CDR1 SQVTM, CDR2 ANQGSEA. CDR3 nucleotides: TGCAGCGTTGTAGCGTCCTTGGAGGGTTACTACGAGCAGTACTTC. The encoded protein is CSVVASLEGYYEQYF.

The chain joins TRBV13 to TRBJ2-1; D unclear. Trimming removed 1 base at V and 3 bases at J, with 7 bases between. The V gene's germline CDR1 is PRHDT and CDR2 FYEKMQ (reference sequence). This CDR3 contains 14 residues. Written as DNA, the CDR3 is TGTGCCAGCAGCTTAGACACTTACTACAATGAGCAGTTCTTC. Translation gives CASSLDTYYNEQFF.

The genes are TRBV11-1 and TRBJ1-2; 9 nucleotides match TRBD1. The J segment lost 7 bases and the V segment lost 5 bases, leaving 11 bases of the junction unmatched. The CDR3 covers 15 residues. CDR1 is SGHAT and CDR2 is FQDESV in the germline V gene (reference sequence). This CDR3 is CASSEPDRGYLGYTF. The CDR3 region has the DNA TGTGCCAGCAGCGAGCCGGACAGGGGATATCTTGGCTACACCTTC.

This chain joins TRBV7-3 and TRBJ2-5; perhaps D is TRBD1 or TRBD2 (5 bases each). Germline V lookup: CDR1 SGHTA, CDR2 FQGTGA. This CDR3 spans 13 amino acids. The ends were cut back, 2 bases at V and 5 bases at J, with 9 bases in the middle. The CDR3, as DNA: TGTGCCAGCAGCTTAGGGGGAACGGAGACCCAGTACTTC. Translating gives CASSLGGTETQYF.

The chain links TRBV11-1 to TRBJ2-7; 10 nucleotides line up with TRBD2. Germline loops: CDR1 SGHAT, CDR2 FQDESV (reference sequence). The J segment lost 2 bases and the V segment lost 1 base, leaving 8 bases of the junction unmatched. The CDR3 consists of 17 residues. The CDR3 region is CASSLGPTSGPAYEQYF. The CDR3 DNA is TGTGCCAGCAGCTTAGGGCCGACTAGCGGGCCAGCCTACGAGCAGTACTTC.

The rearrangement uses TRBV27 and TRBJ2-5; the match to TRBD2 covers 8 bases. Germline values: CDR1 MNHEY, CDR2 SMNVEV (reference sequence). The CDR3 has 14 residues. The trim removed 5 bases at V and 4 bases at J, leaving 6 bases unmatched. The CDR3 bases are TGTGCCAGCAGTGGTAGCCTAGCGGGAGAGACCCAGTACTTC. This translates into CASSGSLAGETQYF.

V is TRBV5-6 and J is TRBJ2-1; the D gene is possibly TRBD2 (5 bases). Trimming left V 5 bases short and J 1 base short, with 10 bases between. CDR3 length equals 14 residues. From germline, CDR1 is SGHDT and CDR2 YYEEEE. The CDR3 spells CASSFGLSYNEQFF. The CDR3 DNA reads TGTGCCAGCAGTTTTGGACTTTCCTACAATGAGCAGTTCTTC.

The genes are TRBV5-1 and TRBJ1-1; D unclear. The V gene lost 0 bases and the J gene lost 1 base, with 13 bases spanning the gap. The CDR3 loop spans 16 amino acids. Germline V gives CDR1 SGHRS, CDR2 YFSETQ. Here the CDR3 reads CASSLVGQNSNTEAFF. Written as DNA, the CDR3 is TGCGCCAGCAGCTTGGTTGGTCAGAATTCGAACACTGAAGCTTTCTTT.

This rearrangement joins TRBV28 to TRBJ1-2; the D is unclear. This CDR3 has 14 residues. Trimming removed 7 bases at V and 0 bases at J, with 12 bases between. Germline V gene lookup returns CDR1 MDHEN and CDR2 SYDVKM. CDR3 coding DNA: TGTGCCAGCACCCACGCGGGAGCTAACTATGGCTACACCTTC. It encodes CASTHAGANYGYTF.

This clone was detected only a few times. The J gene is TRBJ1-2, the V gene TRBV15; D might be TRBD1 (6 bases). The CDR3 has 15 amino acids. Germline V gene data show CDR1 as LNHNV and CDR2 as YYDKDF (reference sequence). V was pared by 4 bases and J by 6 bases, with 18 bases between. The CDR3 nucleotides are TGTGCCACCAGCACCCGAACCCCAGGGGCCAATGGCTACACCTTC. Translated, it gives CATSTRTPGANGYTF.

V is TRBV5-5 and J is TRBJ2-3; D is ambiguous. CDR1 SGHKS and CDR2 YYEKEE come from the germline V gene (reference sequence). The CDR3 is 13 amino acids. The ends were cut back, 0 bases at V and 4 bases at J, with 6 bases in the middle. CDR3 in DNA: TGTGCCAGCAGCTTGGAGGCGGCAGATACGCAGTATTTT. Amino acids: CASSLEAADTQYF.

The rearrangement links TRBV6-5 to TRBJ2-2, with 11 bases fitting TRBD2. There are 15 residues in the CDR3. V shed 5 bases, J shed 6 bases, and the junction held 5 bases outside the gene matches. Germline V gene sequence: CDR1 MNHEY, CDR2 SVGAGI. The CDR3 here is CASSLSGRAPGELFF. For the CDR3, the DNA is TGTGCCAGCAGTCTTAGCGGGAGGGCCCCCGGGGAGCTGTTTTTT.

This chain uses TRBV5-4 with TRBJ1-1; the D gene is possibly TRBD1 (5 bases). Germline CDR1 and CDR2: SGHNT and YYREEE (reference sequence). V gave up 0 bases and J gave up 3 bases, with 9 bases separating them. This CDR3 comprises 14 residues. In nucleotides, the CDR3 is TGTGCCAGCAGCTTGGGGTTGGGGGACACTGAAGCTTTCTTT. Its protein product is CASSLGLGDTEAFF.

V is TRBV10-2 and J is TRBJ2-5; D is unclear. Between the trimmed V and J ends, which lost 3 bases and 5 bases, there was a span of 7 bases. CDR1 is WSHSY, CDR2 SAAADI, per germline. CDR3 length equals 12 residues. Written as DNA, the CDR3 is TGCGCCAGCAGTGACCCCGAGGAGACCCAGTACTTC. It yields the protein CASSDPEETQYF.

This chain joins TRBV5-4 and TRBJ1-2; 8 bases are a match to TRBD1. This CDR3 contains 15 residues. The V and J ends lost 4 bases and 6 bases, in that order; junction bases with no gene match: 11. CDR1 and CDR2 (germline): SGHNT, YYREEE (reference sequence). The CDR3 sequence: CASSTAPTGEDGYTF. As DNA, the CDR3 is TGTGCCAGCAGCACCGCGCCGACAGGGGAGGATGGCTACACCTTC.

J is TRBJ1-5 and V is TRBV28; D gene uncertain. The germline V and J ends were trimmed by 4 bases and 6 bases, with 16 bases remaining between them. This CDR3 is 15 amino acids long. The V gene's germline CDR1 is MDHEN and CDR2 SYDVKM. The chain's CDR3 is CASSSSRTDVQPQHF. The CDR3, as DNA: TGTGCCAGCAGTTCCTCTAGGACGGACGTTCAGCCCCAGCATTTT.

This clone came up once. This chain connects TRBV19 to TRBJ2-5, with 8 bases matching TRBD1. CDR1 LNHDA and CDR2 SQIVND come from the germline V gene (reference sequence). Germline trimming cut 9 bases from V and 2 bases from J; bases unmatched to any gene: 5. There are 13 residues in the CDR3. The chain's CDR3 is CASSRTGQETQYF. CDR3 bases: TGTGCCAGCTCTCGGACAGGGCAAGAGACCCAGTACTTC.

V and J are TRBV6-5 and TRBJ1-6; 9 bases are shared with TRBD1. The length of the CDR3 is 15 residues. The V segment lost 4 bases and the J segment 5 bases; nucleotides outside the gene matches: 3. CDR1 MNHEY and CDR2 SVGAGI come from the germline V gene. The CDR3 protein is CASSWGQGNNSPLHF. Here the CDR3 DNA reads TGTGCCAGCAGTTGGGGACAGGGCAATAATTCACCCCTCCACTTT.